The 5 T cell receptor beta chains below all came from one sample that was sequenced in a study of early T cells in non-severe SARS-CoV-2 infection. TCRdb itself ran the 5' RACE reads through MiXCR, one entry per CDR3 protein. The data show about 48,000 distinct CDR3 sequences, with 7% to 9% seen just once and 5.8% held by the top ten. The sequenced sample was whole blood. These receptors all come from an adult who was a healthcare worker with PCR-confirmed SARS-CoV-2 infection or an uninfected control (not recorded which).

The chain joins TRBV11-2 to TRBJ2-2, with D possibly matching TRBD1 (5 bases). The germline gives CDR1 SGHAT, CDR2 FQNNGV. V lost 9 bases to trimming and J lost 1 base, with 15 bases between them. The CDR3 totals 15 residues. The CDR3 bases are TGTGCCAGAAGCCGACAGACGGTGAACACCGGGGAGCTGTTTTTT. Protein sequence: CARSRQTVNTGELFF.

This clonotype showed up many times. The chain carries TRBV28 and TRBJ1-1; D is uncertain. V dropped 6 bases and J dropped 1 base, with 9 bases sitting between them. The CDR3 consists of 13 residues. Per the germline V gene, CDR1 is MDHEN and CDR2 is SYDVKM. The DNA of the CDR3 is TGTGCCAGCAGGGTTTTAGGGAACACTGAAGCTTTCTTT. It yields the protein CASRVLGNTEAFF.

This chain connects TRBV7-9 to TRBJ2-3, with 8 bases that match TRBD1. Germline V lookup: CDR1 SEHNR, CDR2 FQNEAQ (reference sequence). Trimming at V came to 5 bases and at J to 3 bases, leaving 13 bases not matched to a gene. The CDR3 consists of 17 residues. CDR3 residues: CASSPPPRTGITDTQYF. CDR3 coding DNA: TGTGCCAGCAGCCCCCCCCCGCGGACAGGGATTACAGATACGCAGTATTTT.

This clonotype has at least ten counts. This chain uses TRBV20-1 with TRBJ1-6; 8 nucleotides align to TRBD1. Germline lookup yields CDR1 DFQATT and CDR2 SNEGSKA (reference sequence). The CDR3 contains 15 residues. V lost 5 bases to trimming and J lost 7 bases; unmatched junction nucleotides: 10. CDR3 nucleotide sequence: TGCAGTGCTGGACAGGGCCCGAGGGAAAATTCACCCCTCCACTTT. Translated: CSAGQGPRENSPLHF.

This clonotype was counted ten times or more. The chain has TRBV20-1 and TRBJ2-5; D not resolved. CDR1 is DFQATT, CDR2 SNEGSKA, per germline (reference sequence). This CDR3 contains 14 residues. Trimming left V 3 bases short and J 0 bases short, with 11 bases between. This CDR3 is CSARTWRNQETQYF. The CDR3 DNA follows: TGCAGTGCTAGGACCTGGCGAAACCAAGAGACCCAGTACTTC.